These 7 T cell receptor beta chains came from one sample sequenced in a study of shared clonotypes between healthy human individuals. Libraries were prepared by immunoSEQ multiplex PCR; TCRdb keeps only in-frame clonotypes and omits some of them. The table lists roughly 2.5 million clones, around 94% of them singletons, with roughly 0.15% in the top ten. Sequenced material: naive CD4+ T cells sorted from blood. Subset given: CD45RA+ positively selected. These receptor sequences come from a man aged 18 to 30 in good health.

The chain employs TRBV19 and TRBJ2-6; D gene uncertain. Trimming left V 6 bases short and J 1 base short, with 13 bases between. The CDR3 is made up of 16 amino acids. CDR1 is LNHDA, CDR2 SQIVND, per germline (reference sequence). Written as DNA, the CDR3 is TGTGCCAGTAGCCCCAATTGGGTATCTGGGGCCAACGTCCTGACTTTC. Its protein is CASSPNWVSGANVLTF.

As concerns this clone: Other DNA variants within this sample encode the same CDR3. The chain links TRBV18 to TRBJ2-3, with a tentative D call TRBD2 (5 bases). V dropped 6 bases and J dropped 2 bases, with 12 bases sitting between them. Germline V gene data show CDR1 as KGHSH and CDR2 as LQKENI. The CDR3 runs 14 residues. The CDR3 nucleotides are TGTGCCAGCTCCCCCCAGCGGATCACAGATACGCAGTATTTT. As protein: CASSPQRITDTQYF.

This clone was counted a single time. V and J are TRBV7-2 and TRBJ2-7, with 8 bases aligning to TRBD1. Germline-derived CDR1 and CDR2 are SGHTA and FQGNSA. There are 14 residues in the CDR3. V gave up 5 bases and J gave up 6 bases; unmatched junction bases: 9. In DNA, the CDR3 is TGTGCCAGCAGCCCCGGACAGGGAAGGGCCGAGCAGTACTTC. This sequence encodes CASSPGQGRAEQYF.

This clone was found once. The chain recombines TRBV6-1 with TRBJ1-2; TRBD1 matches at 8 bases. Germline CDR1 MNHNS, CDR2 SASEGT. Trimming at V came to 5 bases and at J to 6 bases, leaving 5 bases not matched to a gene. The CDR3 totals 13 residues. The CDR3 reads CASSHGQGDGYTF. DNA for the CDR3: TGTGCCAGCAGTCATGGACAGGGAGATGGCTACACCTTC.

The count of this clone is one. The V call is TRBV11-2, the J call TRBJ2-7, with D possibly TRBD2 on 5 matching bases. The V end was cut by 3 bases, the J end by 3 bases, with 15 bases between. This CDR3 spans 15 amino acids. CDR1 SGHAT and CDR2 FQNNGV come from the germline V gene. The CDR3 spells CASSLEQFRDYEQYF. In nucleotides, the CDR3 is TGTGCCAGCAGCTTGGAACAATTCCGGGACTACGAGCAGTACTTC. Combining the CDR3 with reference TRBV11-2 and TRBJ2-7 gives the whole variable domain EAGVAQSPRYKIIEKRQSVAFWCNPISGHATLYWYQQILGQGPKLLIQFQNNGVVDDSQLPKDRFSAERLKGVDSTLKIQPAKLEDSAVYLCASSLEQFRDYEQYFGPGTRLTVT.

Worth noting for this clone: Other DNA sequences in this specimen translate into the identical CDR3. The genes are TRBV5-1 and TRBJ2-5, with 10 bases lining up with TRBD1. The CDR3 has 14 amino acids. Germline values: CDR1 SGHRS, CDR2 YFSETQ. V trimming: 0 bases; J trimming: 5 bases; junction bases outside the gene matches: 1. The CDR3: CASSLGQGAETQYF. DNA of the CDR3: TGCGCCAGCAGCTTGGGACAGGGGGCCGAGACCCAGTACTTC.

V gene TRBV6-5 combines with J gene TRBJ1-5; D unresolved. The CDR3 extends over 13 amino acids. CDR1 is MNHEY, CDR2 SVGAGI, per germline. Trimming removed 6 bases from V and 6 bases from J, with 12 bases in between. DNA for the CDR3: TGTGCCAGCAGCCAACAAGTTGGTCAGCCCCAGCATTTT. This encodes CASSQQVGQPQHF.